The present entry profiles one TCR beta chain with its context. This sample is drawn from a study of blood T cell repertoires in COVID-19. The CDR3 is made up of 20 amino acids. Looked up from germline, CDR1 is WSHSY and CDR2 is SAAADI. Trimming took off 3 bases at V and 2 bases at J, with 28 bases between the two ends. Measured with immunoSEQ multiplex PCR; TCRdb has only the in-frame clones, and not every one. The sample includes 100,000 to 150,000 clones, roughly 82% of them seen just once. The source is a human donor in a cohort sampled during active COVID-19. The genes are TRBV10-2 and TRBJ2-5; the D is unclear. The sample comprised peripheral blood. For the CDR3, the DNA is TGCGCCAGCAGTGACGGCAGGATACGACCCCCCATAGAAGAACAAGAGACCCAGTACTTC. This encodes CASSDGRIRPPIEEQETQYF.